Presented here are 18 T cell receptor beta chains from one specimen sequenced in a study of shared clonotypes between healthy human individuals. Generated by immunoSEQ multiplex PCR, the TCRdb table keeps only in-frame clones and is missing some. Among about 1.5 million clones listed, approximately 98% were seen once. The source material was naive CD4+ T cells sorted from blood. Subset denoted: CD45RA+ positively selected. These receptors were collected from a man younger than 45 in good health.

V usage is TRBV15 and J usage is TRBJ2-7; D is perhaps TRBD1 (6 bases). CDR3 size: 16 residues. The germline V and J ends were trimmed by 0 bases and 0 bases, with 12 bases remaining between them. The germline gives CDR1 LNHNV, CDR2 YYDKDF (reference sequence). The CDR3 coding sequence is TGTGCCACCAGCAGAGATGACAGGAGAAGCTCCTACGAGCAGTACTTC. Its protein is CATSRDDRRSSYEQYF.

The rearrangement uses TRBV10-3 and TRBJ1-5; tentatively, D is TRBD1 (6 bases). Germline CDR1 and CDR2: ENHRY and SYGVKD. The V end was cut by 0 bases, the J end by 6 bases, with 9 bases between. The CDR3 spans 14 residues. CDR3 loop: CAISESPRGQPQHF. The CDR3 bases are TGTGCCATCAGTGAGTCTCCCAGGGGTCAGCCCCAGCATTTT.

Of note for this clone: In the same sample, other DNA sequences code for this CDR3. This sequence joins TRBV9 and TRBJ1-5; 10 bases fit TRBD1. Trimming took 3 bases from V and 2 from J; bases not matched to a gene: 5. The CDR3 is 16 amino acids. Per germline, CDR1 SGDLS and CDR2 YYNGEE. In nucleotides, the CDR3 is TGTGCCAGCAGCGCGACAGGGGGCGCGGGCAATCAGCCCCAGCATTTT. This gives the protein CASSATGGAGNQPQHF.

CDR3 residues: CASSIQTSLWADTQYF. In nucleotides, the CDR3 is TGTGCCAGTAGTATCCAGACTAGTTTGTGGGCTGATACGCAGTATTTT. This chain connects TRBV19 to TRBJ2-3; a weak D match, TRBD2 (6 bases). The CDR3 spans 16 residues. Germline CDR1 LNHDA, CDR2 SQIVND (reference sequence). The germline V and J ends were trimmed by 3 bases and 6 bases, with 19 bases remaining between them.

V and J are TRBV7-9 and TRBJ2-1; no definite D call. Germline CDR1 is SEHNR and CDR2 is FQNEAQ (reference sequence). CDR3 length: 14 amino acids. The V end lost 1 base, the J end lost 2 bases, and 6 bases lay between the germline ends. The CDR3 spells CASSLDRAYNEQFF. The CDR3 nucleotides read TGTGCCAGCAGCTTAGACCGGGCCTACAATGAGCAGTTCTTC.

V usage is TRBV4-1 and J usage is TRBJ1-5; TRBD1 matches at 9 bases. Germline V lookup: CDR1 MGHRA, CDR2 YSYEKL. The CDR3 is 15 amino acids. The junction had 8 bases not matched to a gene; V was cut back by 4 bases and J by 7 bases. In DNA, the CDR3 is TGCGCCAGCAGCCTGGGACAGGGAAGGGAACAGCCCCAGCATTTT. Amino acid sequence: CASSLGQGREQPQHF.

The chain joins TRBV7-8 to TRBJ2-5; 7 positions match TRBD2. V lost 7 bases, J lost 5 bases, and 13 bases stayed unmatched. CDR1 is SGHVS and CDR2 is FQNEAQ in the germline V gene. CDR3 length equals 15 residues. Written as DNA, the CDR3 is TGTGCCAGCACACCTTTGTGGGAGGGCCTGGAGACCCAGTACTTC. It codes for CASTPLWEGLETQYF.

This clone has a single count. CDR3 in DNA: TGTGCCAGCAGCCCTACGAGGTACAATGAGCAGTTCTTC. This translates into CASSPTRYNEQFF. The gene calls are TRBV28 and TRBJ2-1; D gene unclear. V was trimmed by 6 bases and J by 4 bases, leaving 10 bases between them. CDR1 and CDR2 (germline): MDHEN, SYDVKM. The length of the CDR3 is 13 residues.

DNA for the CDR3: TGTGCCAGCAGCCCTATTGACAGAACCTACGAGCAGTACTTC. Its protein is CASSPIDRTYEQYF. The gene calls are TRBV6-6 and TRBJ2-7, with a tentative D call TRBD1 (5 bases). The V gene lost 6 bases and the J gene lost 2 bases, with 14 bases spanning the gap. The CDR3 has 14 residues. Germline assignment: CDR1 MNHNY and CDR2 SVGAGI (reference sequence).

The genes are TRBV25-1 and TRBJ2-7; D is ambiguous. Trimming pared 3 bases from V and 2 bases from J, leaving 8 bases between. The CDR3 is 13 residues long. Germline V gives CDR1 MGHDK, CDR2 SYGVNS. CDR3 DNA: TGTGCCAGCAGTGACTGGAGAACCTACGAGCAGTACTTC. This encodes CASSDWRTYEQYF.

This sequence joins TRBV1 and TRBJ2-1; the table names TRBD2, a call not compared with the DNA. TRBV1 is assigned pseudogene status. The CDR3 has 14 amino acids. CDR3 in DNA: TGCACCAGCAGCCTAGGACTAACGGGGAATGAGCAGTTCTTC. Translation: CTSSLGLTGNEQFF.

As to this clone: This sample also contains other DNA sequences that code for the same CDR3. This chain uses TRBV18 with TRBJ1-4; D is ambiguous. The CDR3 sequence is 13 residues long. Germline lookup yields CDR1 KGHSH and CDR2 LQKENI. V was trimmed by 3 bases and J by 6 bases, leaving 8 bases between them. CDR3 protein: CASSPPGDEKLFF. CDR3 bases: TGTGCCAGCTCACCCCCCGGAGATGAAAAACTGTTTTTT.

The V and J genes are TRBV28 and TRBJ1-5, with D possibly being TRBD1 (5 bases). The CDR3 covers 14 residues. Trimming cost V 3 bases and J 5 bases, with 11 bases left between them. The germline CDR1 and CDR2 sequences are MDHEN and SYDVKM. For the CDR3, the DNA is TGTGCCAGCAGTTTGGGCAGGGAGGATCAGCCCCAGCATTTT. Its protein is CASSLGREDQPQHF.

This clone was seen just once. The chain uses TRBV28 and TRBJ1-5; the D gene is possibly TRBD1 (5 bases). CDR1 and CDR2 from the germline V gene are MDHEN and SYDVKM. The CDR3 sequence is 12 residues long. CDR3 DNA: TGTGGATCGGGGCCTCGTGCGGGGCCCCAGCATTTT. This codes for CGSGPRAGPQHF.

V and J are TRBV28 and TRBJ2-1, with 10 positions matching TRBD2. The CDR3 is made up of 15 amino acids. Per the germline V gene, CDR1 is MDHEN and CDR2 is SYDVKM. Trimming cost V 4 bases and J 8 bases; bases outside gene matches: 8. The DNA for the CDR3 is TGTGCCAGCAGTTCGAGCGGGAGGGCCAGGGATGAGCAGTTCTTC. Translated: CASSSSGRARDEQFF.

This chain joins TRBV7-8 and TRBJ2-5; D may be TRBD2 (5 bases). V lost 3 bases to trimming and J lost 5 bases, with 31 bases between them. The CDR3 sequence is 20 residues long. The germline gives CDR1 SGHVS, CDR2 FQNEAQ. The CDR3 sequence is CASSFFQSPGQASGSETQYF. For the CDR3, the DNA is TGTGCCAGCAGCTTTTTCCAGTCCCCCGGCCAAGCGAGCGGTTCGGAGACCCAGTACTTC.

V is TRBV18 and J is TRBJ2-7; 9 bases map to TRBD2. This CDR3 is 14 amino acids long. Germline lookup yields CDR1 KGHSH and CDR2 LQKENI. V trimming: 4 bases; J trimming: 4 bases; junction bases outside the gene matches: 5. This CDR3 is CASSRREGSYEQYF. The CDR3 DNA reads TGTGCCAGCTCACGGCGGGAGGGCTCTTACGAGCAGTACTTC.

This CDR3 reads CASSQEERGTSYYNEQFF. CDR3 coding DNA: TGCGCCAGCAGCCAAGAAGAAAGGGGGACATCATACTACAATGAGCAGTTCTTC. This chain links TRBV4-1 with TRBJ2-1; the D gene is possibly TRBD1 (6 bases). Germline V gene sequence: CDR1 MGHRA, CDR2 YSYEKL. The CDR3 is 18 amino acids. V lost 0 bases and J lost 3, with 18 bases in between.